One and the same sample provided the 21 T cell receptor beta chains below, sequenced in a study of T cell responses to AZD1222 COVID-19 vaccine (dated by TCRdb to the early 2020s). Interpreted using the paper, the time point label stands for: baseline before first vaccination. Libraries were constructed by the immunoSEQ multiplex PCR assay. Entries here come from immuneACCESS through TCRdb and include only in-frame sequences with V and J called. Some clones fail to appear in such tables; in the studies checked, an unresolved V gene covers under half of the shortfall, and the cause of the remainder is unknown. The sample includes some 140,000 clones, with around 90% observed a single time. The ten largest clones add up to about 5.9% of the sample. This sample comprised peripheral blood, obtained on day 0 of AZD1222 vaccination. The origin of the receptors is an adult in good health.

The rearrangement joins TRBV6-5 to TRBJ1-4; no clear D. This CDR3 is built from 14 residues. Per germline, CDR1 MNHEY and CDR2 SVGAGI. Trimming left V 7 bases short and J 6 bases short, with 15 bases between. The CDR3 reads CASKFWGGYEKLFF. CDR3 nucleotide sequence: TGTGCCAGCAAATTCTGGGGAGGGTATGAAAAACTGTTTTTT.

The genes are TRBV30 and TRBJ2-3; D is uncertain. The CDR3 extends over 16 amino acids. Trimming pared 0 bases from V and 4 bases from J, leaving 17 bases between. The germline V gene has CDR1 GTSNPN and CDR2 SVGIG (reference sequence). The CDR3 loop is CAWSVDNWRLADTQYF. Here the CDR3 DNA reads TGTGCCTGGAGTGTCGATAACTGGCGGTTGGCAGATACGCAGTATTTT. Looking up the rest from reference TRBV30 and TRBJ2-3 gives the full variable domain: SQTIHQWPATLVQPVGSPLSLECTVEGTSNPNLYWYRQAAGRGLQLLFYSVGIGQISSEVPQNLSASRPQDRQFILSSKKLLLSDSGFYLCAWSVDNWRLADTQYFGPGTRLTVL.

CDR3 DNA: TGTGCCAGCAGCCCCGGACTAGCGTCCTACGAGCAGTACTTC. This sequence encodes CASSPGLASYEQYF. The rearrangement links TRBV4-2 to TRBJ2-7; 9 bases line up with TRBD2. J was trimmed by 1 base and V by 4 bases; bases with no gene match: 2. Germline CDR1 is LGHNA and CDR2 is YNFKEQ. The CDR3 covers 14 residues.

The chain links TRBV28 to TRBJ1-1, with 8 bases identical to TRBD1. After removal of 7 bases from V and 1 base from J, the junction contained 5 bases not matched to a gene. The CDR3 loop spans 14 amino acids. Germline V gives CDR1 MDHEN, CDR2 SYDVKM. The chain's CDR3 is CASTLDRENTEAFF. CDR3 bases: TGTGCCAGCACTCTGGACAGGGAGAACACTGAAGCTTTCTTT. Full variable domain (rest looked up from reference TRBV28 and TRBJ1-1): DVKVTQSSRYLVKRTGEKVFLECVQDMDHENMFWYRQDPGLGLRLIYFSYDVKMKEKGDIPEGYSVSREKKERFSLILESASTNQTSMYLCASTLDRENTEAFFGQGTRLTVV.

The genes are TRBV27 and TRBJ2-2, with D possibly TRBD2 on 5 matching bases. This CDR3 is 12 amino acids long. Trimming took 7 bases from V and 3 from J, leaving 6 bases between them. The germline V gene encodes CDR1 MNHEY and CDR2 SMNVEV (reference sequence). The CDR3 DNA follows: TGTGCCAGCAACGGGGACACCGGGGAGCTGTTTTTT. This encodes CASNGDTGELFF.

The chain combines TRBV9 with TRBJ2-7, with D perhaps matching TRBD1 (6 bases). Germline V gives CDR1 SGDLS, CDR2 YYNGEE. V lost 0 bases, J lost 2 bases, and 9 bases lay in between. The CDR3 totals 14 residues. In nucleotides, the CDR3 is TGTGCCAGCAGCGTAGGGACAGCCCCCTACGAGCAGTACTTC. Protein: CASSVGTAPYEQYF.

This chain joins TRBV24-1 and TRBJ2-5; unclear D gene. The CDR3 is 11 residues long. V was shortened by 7 bases and J by 5 bases, with 7 bases between the two germline ends. The germline gives CDR1 KGHDR, CDR2 SFDVKD. The CDR3 bases are TGTGCCACCAGCCATAAGGAGACCCAGTACTTC. It yields the protein CATSHKETQYF.

The chain employs TRBV19 and TRBJ1-4; D is unresolved. This CDR3 is 15 amino acids long. Germline assignment: CDR1 LNHDA and CDR2 SQIVND (reference sequence). Trimming stripped 0 bases from V and 8 bases from J, with 13 bases between. The CDR3: CASSIEAVRGEKLFF. The CDR3 DNA reads as TGTGCCAGTAGTATAGAGGCGGTCCGCGGGGAAAAACTGTTTTTT. Based on the CDR3 plus reference TRBV19 and TRBJ1-4, the full variable domain is DGGITQSPKYLFRKEGQNVTLSCEQNLNHDAMYWYRQDPGQGLRLIYYSQIVNDFQKGDIAEGYSVSREKKESFPLTVTSAQKNPTAFYLCASSIEAVRGEKLFFGSGTQLSVL.

The V call is TRBV15, the J call TRBJ2-3, with 16 bases aligning to TRBD2. Per the germline V gene, CDR1 is LNHNV and CDR2 is YYDKDF (reference sequence). The CDR3 runs to 17 residues. V shed 1 base and J 4 bases; nucleotides not matched to a gene: 2. CDR3 coding DNA: TGTGCCACCAGCAGAGTTGGGACTAGCGGGAGGGCAGATACGCAGTATTTT. Translating gives CATSRVGTSGRADTQYF.

The chain uses TRBV9 and TRBJ2-3, with 7 bases that match TRBD2. The germline V gene encodes CDR1 SGDLS and CDR2 YYNGEE. After removal of 4 bases from V and 4 bases from J, the junction contained 6 bases not matched to a gene. The CDR3 extends over 14 amino acids. The CDR3, as DNA: TGTGCCAGCAGCTTCGCGGGAGTCCCAGATACGCAGTATTTT. Protein: CASSFAGVPDTQYF.

This clone was seen a few times. V is TRBV5-6 and J is TRBJ1-3, with D perhaps TRBD1 (5 bases). V lost 4 bases and J lost 4, with 12 bases in between. CDR1 and CDR2 (germline): SGHDT, YYEEEE. The CDR3 runs to 14 residues. The CDR3 DNA reads TGTGCCAGCAGCGGGACGTATCAAGGAAACACCATATATTTT. Its protein is CASSGTYQGNTIYF.

The chain carries TRBV7-9 and TRBJ2-3; 7 bases agree with TRBD2. The CDR3 extends over 17 amino acids. Germline loops: CDR1 SEHNR, CDR2 FQNEAQ (reference sequence). The V and J ends lost 1 base and 5 bases, in that order; junction bases with no gene match: 12. DNA of the CDR3: TGTGCCAGCAGCTTAGTACCTAGCGGAAGGGGAGGAGATACGCAGTATTTT. This translates into CASSLVPSGRGGDTQYF.

In its sample, this clone was seen once. The chain joins TRBV7-3 to TRBJ2-1, with D uncertain. The V and J ends lost 0 bases and 1 base respectively, with 7 bases between them. Germline lookup yields CDR1 SGHTA and CDR2 FQGTGA. CDR3 length: 15 residues. Here the CDR3 reads CASSLTGRSYNEQFF. For the CDR3, the DNA is TGTGCCAGCAGCTTAACGGGCAGATCCTACAATGAGCAGTTCTTC.

The genes are TRBV27 and TRBJ2-1; D gene ambiguous. The CDR3 is made up of 11 amino acids. The germline gives CDR1 MNHEY, CDR2 SMNVEV (reference sequence). V shed 7 bases and J shed 7 bases, with 8 bases lying between them. The CDR3 loop reads CASTRLNEQFF. The DNA for the CDR3 is TGTGCCAGCACCCGCCTTAATGAGCAGTTCTTC.

The chain carries TRBV7-2 and TRBJ2-6; D is unclear. Germline V gives CDR1 SGHTA, CDR2 FQGNSA. V lost 5 bases and J 2 bases, leaving 13 bases between the germline ends. This CDR3 region has 16 residues. CDR3 nucleotide sequence: TGTGCCAGCAGCCCCCGAGTCATAACTGGGGCCAACGTCCTGACTTTC. Its translation is CASSPRVITGANVLTF.

This sequence joins TRBV4-1 and TRBJ1-1, with D unclear. Germline V gene lookup returns CDR1 MGHRA and CDR2 YSYEKL. The ends were cut back, 4 bases at V and 0 bases at J, with 18 bases in the middle. The CDR3 is 17 residues long. The CDR3 is CASSPRDPFVLNTEAFF. DNA for the CDR3: TGCGCCAGCAGCCCGCGGGATCCTTTCGTCTTGAACACTGAAGCTTTCTTT.

V is TRBV3-1 (or the pseudogene TRBV3-2) and J is TRBJ2-3, with 11 bases fitting TRBD2. The CDR3 runs to 17 residues. V shed 4 bases and J 0 bases; nucleotides not matched to a gene: 6. Looked up from germline, CDR1 is LGHDT and CDR2 is YNNKEL (reference sequence). Written as DNA, the CDR3 is TGTGCCAGCAGCCGGACGACTAGCGGGGCTAGCACAGATACGCAGTATTTT. Protein sequence: CASSRTTSGASTDTQYF.

The V gene is TRBV7-9, the J gene TRBJ1-2; 7 bases are shared with TRBD1. The V gene end was trimmed by 5 bases and the J gene end by 0 bases; junction bases not matched to a gene: 6. The CDR3 consists of 15 residues. Germline V gene lookup returns CDR1 SEHNR and CDR2 FQNEAQ (reference sequence). CDR3 amino acids: CASSAYRGPNYGYTF. In DNA form, the CDR3 reads TGTGCCAGCAGCGCCTACAGGGGCCCTAACTATGGCTACACCTTC.

This chain uses TRBV16 with TRBJ2-1; D unclear. The CDR3 spans 14 residues. V gave up 3 bases and J gave up 7 bases, with 13 bases separating them. CDR1 KGHSY and CDR2 FQNENV come from the germline V gene. This CDR3 is CASSHIGAPNEQFF. Here the CDR3 DNA reads TGTGCCAGCAGCCATATCGGTGCGCCGAATGAGCAGTTCTTC.

The rearrangement joins TRBV14 to TRBJ2-3; D possibly corresponds to TRBD1 (5 bases). Trimming stripped 0 bases from V and 3 bases from J, with 10 bases between. This CDR3 region has 15 residues. Germline assignment: CDR1 SGHDN and CDR2 FVKESK. CDR3 nucleotides: TGTGCCAGCAGCCAAGAAGGGGCTAGAACAGATACGCAGTATTTT. This gives the protein CASSQEGARTDTQYF.

This clone was counted between two and nine times. V and J are TRBV29-1 and TRBJ2-5, with D possibly being TRBD2 (5 bases). In germline, CDR1 is SQVTM, CDR2 ANQGSEA. The CDR3 sequence is 12 residues long. The germline V and J ends were trimmed by 3 bases and 5 bases, with 10 bases remaining between them. The CDR3 is CSVDGGAETQYF. The CDR3 coding sequence is TGCAGCGTTGATGGAGGCGCGGAGACCCAGTACTTC.